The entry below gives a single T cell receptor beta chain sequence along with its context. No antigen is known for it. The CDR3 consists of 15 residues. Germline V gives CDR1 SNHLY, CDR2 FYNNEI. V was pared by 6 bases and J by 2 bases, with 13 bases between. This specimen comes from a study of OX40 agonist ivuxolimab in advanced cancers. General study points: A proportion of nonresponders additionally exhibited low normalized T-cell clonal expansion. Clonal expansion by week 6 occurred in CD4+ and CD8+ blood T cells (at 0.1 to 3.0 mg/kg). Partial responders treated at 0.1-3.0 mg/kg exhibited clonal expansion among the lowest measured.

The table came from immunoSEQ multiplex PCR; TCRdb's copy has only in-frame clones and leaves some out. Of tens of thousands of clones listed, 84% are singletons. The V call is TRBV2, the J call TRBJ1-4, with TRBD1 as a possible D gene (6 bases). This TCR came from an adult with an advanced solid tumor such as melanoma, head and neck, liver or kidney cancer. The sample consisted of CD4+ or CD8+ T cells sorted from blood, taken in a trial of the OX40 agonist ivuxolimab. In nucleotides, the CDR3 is TGTGCCAGCAGCTCGACAGGAGGCACTAATGAAAAACTGTTTTTT. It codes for CASSSTGGTNEKLFF.